This T cell receptor beta chain appears in the sequencing data of a study of cytomegalovirus exposure and HLA in healthy donors. Data came from immunoSEQ multiplex PCR; TCRdb stores just in-frame clones and leaves some out. The data contain roughly 220,000 clones, approximately 88% of them singletons. The CDR3 length is 19 residues. Trimming at V came to 4 bases and at J to 4 bases, leaving 18 bases not matched to a gene. Per the germline V gene, CDR1 is SGHAT and CDR2 is FQNNGV. The chain joins TRBV11-2 to TRBJ2-2, with TRBD2 matching over 7 bases. The sequencing input was PBMCs. This clonotype was obtained from a woman aged 25-40 years in good health and CMV-seropositive. CDR3 in amino acids: CASSSTRASGEGPTGELFF. CDR3 coding DNA: TGTGCCAGCAGCTCAACCCGGGCTAGCGGAGAGGGACCCACCGGGGAGCTGTTTTTT.